These 29 T cell receptor beta chains share one sample of origin, sequenced in a study of shared clonotypes between healthy human individuals. Data came from immunoSEQ multiplex PCR; TCRdb stores just in-frame clones and leaves some out. In the table there are some 800,000 clones, roughly 92% of which are singletons. Naive CD8 cells comprised CD45RO-negative, CCR7-positively selected cells, excluding terminally differentiated effector memory CD45RA+ cells. The sample taken for sequencing was naive CD8+ T cells sorted from blood. The source is a young man in good health.

The CDR3: CASTERGGYEQYF. For the CDR3, the DNA is TGTGCCAGCACGGAAAGGGGAGGATACGAGCAGTACTTC. The V gene is TRBV27, the J gene TRBJ2-7; weak D call: TRBD2 (6 bases). Germline CDR1 reads MNHEY; CDR2 reads SMNVEV (reference sequence). The ends were cut back, 7 bases at V and 4 bases at J, with 14 bases in the middle. The CDR3 totals 13 residues.

The chain employs TRBV18 and TRBJ2-6, with unresolved D. Germline assignment: CDR1 KGHSH and CDR2 LQKENI. The CDR3 extends over 15 amino acids. V shed 5 bases and J shed 0 bases, with 8 bases lying between them. CDR3 sequence: CASSGPPSGANVLTF. The CDR3 DNA is TGTGCCAGCTCAGGACCCCCCTCTGGGGCCAACGTCCTGACTTTC.

The gene calls are TRBV7-9 and TRBJ2-1; 12 nucleotides match TRBD2. There are 16 residues in the CDR3. Trimming removed 0 bases from V and 8 bases from J; junction bases left unmatched: 5. Germline V gene sequence: CDR1 SEHNR, CDR2 FQNEAQ (reference sequence). CDR3 loop: CASSLALAGGMDEQFF. CDR3 DNA: TGTGCCAGCAGCTTAGCGCTAGCGGGAGGGATGGATGAGCAGTTCTTC.

The CDR3 is CASSFDYEQYF. CDR3 DNA: TGTGCCAGCAGCTTTGACTACGAGCAGTACTTC. The chain employs TRBV13 and TRBJ2-7; no firm D call. V dropped 3 bases and J dropped 3 bases, with 3 bases sitting between them. The CDR3 is 11 amino acids. Germline lookup yields CDR1 PRHDT and CDR2 FYEKMQ (reference sequence).

The rearrangement uses TRBV30 and TRBJ1-1; TRBD1 might be the D (6 bases). The CDR3 totals 16 residues. CDR1 is GTSNPN and CDR2 is SVGIG in the germline V gene (reference sequence). V was clipped by 0 bases and J by 0 bases, with 14 bases between them. The CDR3 DNA follows: TGTGCCTGGAGTGTAGGCAGGGGTGTTATGAACACTGAAGCTTTCTTT. Its protein is CAWSVGRGVMNTEAFF.

J is TRBJ1-5 and V is TRBV6-1; D is unclear. Germline V lookup: CDR1 MNHNS, CDR2 SASEGT. CDR3 length equals 16 residues. V was trimmed by 1 base and J by 3 bases, leaving 13 bases between them. The CDR3 loop is CASSEEVAGINQPQHF. DNA of the CDR3: TGTGCCAGCAGTGAAGAAGTGGCGGGTATCAATCAGCCCCAGCATTTT.

V and J are TRBV7-9 and TRBJ1-1; 8 positions agree with TRBD1. The V gene end was trimmed by 5 bases and the J gene end by 1 base; junction bases not matched to a gene: 6. The V gene's germline CDR1 is SEHNR and CDR2 FQNEAQ (reference sequence). There are 15 residues in the CDR3. The DNA for the CDR3 is TGTGCCAGCAGCCAGAGCAGGGGGCAGAACACTGAAGCTTTCTTT. The encoded protein is CASSQSRGQNTEAFF.

The chain uses TRBV7-6 and TRBJ2-7, with 12 bases matching TRBD2. This CDR3 has 16 residues. Looked up from germline, CDR1 is SGHVS and CDR2 is FNYEAQ. Germline trimming cut 1 base from V and 4 bases from J; bases unmatched to any gene: 5. CDR3 sequence reads: CASSLGLAGEGYEQYF. The CDR3 nucleotides read TGTGCCAGCAGCTTAGGACTAGCGGGAGAAGGGTACGAGCAGTACTTC.

The rearrangement uses TRBV7-8 and TRBJ1-1; 7 bases are shared with TRBD1. The CDR3 has 17 residues. V lost 1 base and J lost 6; bases outside the gene matches: 14. CDR1 is SGHVS and CDR2 is FQNEAQ in the germline V gene. The CDR3 coding sequence is TGTGCCAGCAGCTTAGGTGGAGGGGGCGCGAAGTATGCTGAAGCTTTCTTT. It encodes CASSLGGGGAKYAEAFF. The full variable domain, rest sourced from reference TRBV7-8 and TRBJ1-1, is GAGVSQSPRYKVAKRGQDVALRCDPISGHVSLFWYQQALGQGPEFLTYFQNEAQLDKSGLPSDRFFAERPEGSVSTLKIQRTQQEDSAVYLCASSLGGGGAKYAEAFFGQGTRLTVV.

The chain carries TRBV27 and TRBJ2-1; 13 bases fit TRBD2. The CDR3 is made up of 16 amino acids. The germline gives CDR1 MNHEY, CDR2 SMNVEV (reference sequence). V was clipped by 3 bases and J by 5 bases; unmatched bases: 4. The CDR3 sequence is CASSFLGTSGNNEQFF. The CDR3 DNA follows: TGTGCCAGCAGTTTTTTAGGGACTAGCGGGAACAATGAGCAGTTCTTC.

This clone has just a few counts. The rearrangement joins TRBV4-3 to TRBJ1-1, with 7 bases lining up with TRBD1. Trimming cost V 4 bases and J 8 bases; bases outside gene matches: 4. This CDR3 has 12 amino acids. Germline V gene sequence: CDR1 LGHNA, CDR2 YSLEER. This CDR3 is CASSLGTAEAFF. CDR3 coding DNA: TGCGCCAGCAGCCTTGGGACAGCGGAAGCTTTCTTT.

This clone was picked up one time. This chain joins TRBV5-1 and TRBJ1-5; 8 bases match TRBD1. CDR1 is SGHRS, CDR2 YFSETQ, per germline. This CDR3 contains 15 residues. J was trimmed by 3 bases and V by 0 bases; bases with no gene match: 2. The CDR3 sequence: CASSLAGGPNQPQHF. In nucleotides, the CDR3 is TGCGCCAGCAGCTTGGCAGGGGGCCCCAATCAGCCCCAGCATTTT.

The V gene is TRBV25-1, the J gene TRBJ1-1; D gene unclear. V was cut by 4 bases and J by 8 bases, with 11 bases left in between. Germline CDR1 is MGHDK and CDR2 is SYGVNS. The CDR3 is made up of 12 amino acids. The CDR3 nucleotides read TGTGCCAGCAGTGGGCCGGGAACCGAAGCTTTCTTT. Translation gives CASSGPGTEAFF.

The CDR3 here is CASSLWANNEQYF. CDR3 bases: TGTGCCAGCAGCTTGTGGGCTAACAACGAGCAGTACTTC. The rearrangement links TRBV7-2 to TRBJ2-7, with D uncertain. The germline V gene has CDR1 SGHTA and CDR2 FQGNSA. CDR3 length: 13 amino acids. Trimming pared 3 bases from V and 5 bases from J, leaving 11 bases between.

This rearrangement joins TRBV10-1 to TRBJ2-7; 9 nucleotides align to TRBD2. CDR1 is WNHNN, CDR2 SYGVQD, per germline (reference sequence). The CDR3 is 15 residues long. V was pared by 0 bases and J by 3 bases, with 3 bases of the junction left unmatched. CDR3 sequence (DNA): TGCGCCAGCAGTGAGTCTAGCGGGAGAGGCTACGAGCAGTACTTC. This translates into CASSESSGRGYEQYF.

The CDR3 nucleotides read TGTGCCAGCAGCCTGGGTAGGGGCGGCTTGATCGGTAGCTACACCTTC. This translates into CASSLGRGGLIGSYTF. The rearrangement links TRBV27 to TRBJ1-2, with a tentative D call TRBD1 (5 bases). The V end lost 6 bases, the J end lost 9 bases, and 26 bases lay between the germline ends. Germline values: CDR1 MNHEY, CDR2 SMNVEV (reference sequence). The CDR3 consists of 16 residues.

The rearrangement uses TRBV7-8 and TRBJ2-7; possible D gene TRBD2, 7 bases. The CDR3 loop spans 15 amino acids. CDR1 SGHVS and CDR2 FQNEAQ come from the germline V gene. The germline V and J ends were trimmed by 5 bases and 1 base, with 15 bases remaining between them. The CDR3 spells CASSGRGGLSYEQYF. CDR3 coding DNA: TGTGCCAGCAGCGGGAGGGGGGGCCTTTCCTACGAGCAGTACTTC. The full variable domain, completed using reference TRBV7-8 and TRBJ2-7, is GAGVSQSPRYKVAKRGQDVALRCDPISGHVSLFWYQQALGQGPEFLTYFQNEAQLDKSGLPSDRFFAERPEGSVSTLKIQRTQQEDSAVYLCASSGRGGLSYEQYFGPGTRLTVT.

The chain carries TRBV25-1 and TRBJ2-7; tentatively, D is TRBD2 (5 bases). Trimming removed 4 bases at V and 5 bases at J, with 15 bases between. This CDR3 contains 14 residues. Germline-derived CDR1 and CDR2 are MGHDK and SYGVNS. The CDR3 region has the DNA TGTGCCAGCAGTGGTAGGGAGAAGGTGAACGAGCAGTACTTC. Its translation is CASSGREKVNEQYF.

CDR3 bases: TGTGCCAGCAGCTTACCCGGGACAACCTATGGCTACACCTTC. Its protein is CASSLPGTTYGYTF. This chain uses TRBV7-9 with TRBJ1-2, with D perhaps matching TRBD1 (6 bases). The CDR3 covers 14 residues. CDR1 is SEHNR and CDR2 is FQNEAQ in the germline V gene (reference sequence). V shed 2 bases and J shed 4 bases, with 11 bases lying between them.

The V gene is TRBV5-1, the J gene TRBJ2-5; 10 nucleotides line up with TRBD2. CDR3 size: 16 residues. The junction had 5 bases not matched to a gene; V was cut back by 0 bases and J by 3 bases. Looked up from germline, CDR1 is SGHRS and CDR2 is YFSETQ. The CDR3 DNA reads as TGCGCCAGCAGCTTGGTTTCTAGCGGGGGAAAAGAGACCCAGTACTTC. Translating gives CASSLVSSGGKETQYF.

This clone was seen once. Other DNA variants within this sample encode the same CDR3. The rearrangement links TRBV27 to TRBJ2-1; 12 positions agree with TRBD2. V gave up 1 base and J gave up 7 bases; unmatched junction bases: 2. CDR1 and CDR2 from the germline V gene are MNHEY and SMNVEV (reference sequence). The length of the CDR3 is 15 residues. The CDR3 DNA sequence: TGTGCCAGCAGTTTATTAGGACTAGCGGGGAATGAGCAGTTCTTC. Residues: CASSLLGLAGNEQFF.

Regarding this clone: Since a much larger clone is just one base distant, this may be a read error. The identical CDR3 is also encoded by other nucleotide sequences in the sample. This chain links TRBV9 with TRBJ2-1, with D uncertain. This CDR3 is built from 10 residues. Germline V gives CDR1 SGDLS, CDR2 YYNGEE. The V and J ends lost 7 bases and 5 bases respectively, with 4 bases between them. The CDR3 sequence is CASGNNEQFF. CDR3 nucleotides: TGTGCCAGCGGAAACAATGAGCAGTTCTTC.

The chain combines TRBV11-2 with TRBJ2-7; D is unclear. The germline V gene has CDR1 SGHAT and CDR2 FQNNGV. The CDR3 is 12 amino acids. The V end was cut by 1 base, the J end by 6 bases, with 7 bases between. CDR3 DNA: TGTGCCAGCAGCTTAGGCCCACGCGAGCAGTACTTC. This translates into CASSLGPREQYF.

V usage is TRBV2 and J usage is TRBJ2-5; the match to TRBD2 covers 11 bases. Germline assignment: CDR1 SNHLY and CDR2 FYNNEI. This CDR3 spans 18 amino acids. J lost 0 bases, V lost 6 bases, and 12 bases had no gene match. The CDR3, as DNA: TGTGCCAGCAGAAGATCTTCGGCTAGCGGGGGGTACCAAGAGACCCAGTACTTC. The encoded protein is CASRRSSASGGYQETQYF. Drawing the rest from reference TRBV2 and TRBJ2-5, the complete variable domain is EPEVTQTPSHQVTQMGQEVILRCVPISNHLYFYWYRQILGQKVEFLVSFYNNEISEKSEIFDDQFSVERPDGSNFTLKIRSTKLEDSAMYFCASRRSSASGGYQETQYFGPGTRLLVL.

The chain joins TRBV10-3 to TRBJ2-7, with D perhaps TRBD1 (7 bases). The germline gives CDR1 ENHRY, CDR2 SYGVKD. CDR3 length: 14 amino acids. Trimming cost V 9 bases and J 1 base, with 16 bases left between them. CDR3 residues: CAISRETGSYEQYF. In DNA, the CDR3 is TGTGCCATTAGCCGGGAGACAGGGTCCTACGAGCAGTACTTC.

Of note for this clone: Different DNA sequences within this sample yield the same CDR3. The rearrangement links TRBV27 to TRBJ2-2, with unresolved D. The CDR3 runs to 12 residues. Trimming cost V 6 bases and J 0 bases, with 2 bases left between them. Germline V gene sequence: CDR1 MNHEY, CDR2 SMNVEV (reference sequence). The CDR3: CASSTNTGELFF. The CDR3, as DNA: TGTGCCAGCAGCACGAACACCGGGGAGCTGTTTTTT.

The chain employs TRBV6-6 and TRBJ1-2; 8 nucleotides match TRBD1. The CDR3 has 15 residues. The germline CDR1 and CDR2 sequences are MNHNY and SVGAGI (reference sequence). Germline trimming cut 2 bases from V and 6 bases from J; bases unmatched to any gene: 8. The chain's CDR3 is CASSYPGTGVDGYTF. The CDR3 nucleotides are TGTGCCAGCAGTTACCCCGGGACAGGCGTGGATGGCTACACCTTC.

This chain connects TRBV27 to TRBJ2-3, with D tentatively TRBD2 (6 bases). CDR1 and CDR2 from the germline V gene are MNHEY and SMNVEV (reference sequence). Trimming stripped 6 bases from V and 2 bases from J, with 15 bases between. CDR3 length: 15 amino acids. CDR3 in amino acids: CASRPGTGFTDTQYF. The CDR3 DNA follows: TGTGCCAGCAGACCCGGGACTGGATTCACAGATACGCAGTATTTT.

This clone was seen ten or more times. The chain combines TRBV6-5 with TRBJ2-7; TRBD2 agrees at 7 bases. CDR3 length: 16 residues. V was pared by 4 bases and J by 2 bases, with 11 bases of the junction left unmatched. The V gene's germline CDR1 is MNHEY and CDR2 SVGAGI. The CDR3 sequence: CASSFSQWAGAYEQYF. CDR3 bases: TGTGCCAGCAGTTTCTCTCAGTGGGCGGGAGCCTACGAGCAGTACTTC.